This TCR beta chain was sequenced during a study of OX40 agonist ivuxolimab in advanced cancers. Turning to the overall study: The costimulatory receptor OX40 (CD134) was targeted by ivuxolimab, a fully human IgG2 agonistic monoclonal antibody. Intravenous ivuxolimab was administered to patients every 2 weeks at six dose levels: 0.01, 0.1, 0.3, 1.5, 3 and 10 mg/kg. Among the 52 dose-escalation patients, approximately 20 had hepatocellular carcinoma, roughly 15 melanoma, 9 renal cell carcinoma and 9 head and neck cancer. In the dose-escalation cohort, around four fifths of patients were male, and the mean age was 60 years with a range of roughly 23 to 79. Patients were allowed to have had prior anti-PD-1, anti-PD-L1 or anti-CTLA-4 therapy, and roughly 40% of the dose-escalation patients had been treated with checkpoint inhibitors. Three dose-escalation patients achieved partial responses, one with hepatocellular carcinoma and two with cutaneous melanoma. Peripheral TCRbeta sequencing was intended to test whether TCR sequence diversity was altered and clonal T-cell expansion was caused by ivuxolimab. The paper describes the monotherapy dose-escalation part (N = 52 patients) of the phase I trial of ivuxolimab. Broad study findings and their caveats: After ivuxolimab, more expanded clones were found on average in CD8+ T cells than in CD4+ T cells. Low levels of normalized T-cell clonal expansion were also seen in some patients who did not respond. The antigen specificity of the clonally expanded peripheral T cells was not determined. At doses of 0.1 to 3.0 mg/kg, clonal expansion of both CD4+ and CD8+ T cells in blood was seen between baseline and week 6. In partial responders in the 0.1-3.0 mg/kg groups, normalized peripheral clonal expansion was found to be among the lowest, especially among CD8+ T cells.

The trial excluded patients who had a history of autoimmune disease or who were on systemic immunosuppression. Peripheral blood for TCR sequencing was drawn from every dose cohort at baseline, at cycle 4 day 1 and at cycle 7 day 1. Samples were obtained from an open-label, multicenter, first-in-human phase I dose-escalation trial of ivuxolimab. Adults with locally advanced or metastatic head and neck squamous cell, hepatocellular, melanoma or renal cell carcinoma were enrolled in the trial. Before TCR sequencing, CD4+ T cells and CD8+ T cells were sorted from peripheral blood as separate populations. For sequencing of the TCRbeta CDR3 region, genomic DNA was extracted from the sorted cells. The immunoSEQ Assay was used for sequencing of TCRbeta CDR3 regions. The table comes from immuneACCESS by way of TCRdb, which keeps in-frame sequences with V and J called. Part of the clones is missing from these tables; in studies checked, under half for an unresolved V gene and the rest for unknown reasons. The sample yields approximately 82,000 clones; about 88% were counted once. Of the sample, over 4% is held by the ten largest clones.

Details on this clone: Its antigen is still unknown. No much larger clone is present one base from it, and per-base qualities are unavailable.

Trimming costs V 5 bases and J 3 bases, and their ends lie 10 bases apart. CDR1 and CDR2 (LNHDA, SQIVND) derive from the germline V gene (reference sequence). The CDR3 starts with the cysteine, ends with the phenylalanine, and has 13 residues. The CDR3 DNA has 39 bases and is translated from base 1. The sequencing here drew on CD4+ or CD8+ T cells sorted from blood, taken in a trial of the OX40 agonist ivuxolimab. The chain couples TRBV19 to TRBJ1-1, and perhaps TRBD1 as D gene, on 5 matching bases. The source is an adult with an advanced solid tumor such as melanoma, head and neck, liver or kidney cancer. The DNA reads TGTGCCAGTAGTCCTCGAGGGGACACTGAAGCTTTCTTT. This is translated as CASSPRGDTEAFF.